The sequence of this T cell receptor (beta chain) was determined in a study of CD8+ T cells in alopecia areata. The authors extracted RNA and reverse transcribed it into cDNA as the sequencing template. Data came from immunoSEQ multiplex PCR; TCRdb stores just in-frame clones and leaves some out. The table has approximately 210,000 clones, approximately 56% seen once. Treatment noted: oral pan-JAK inhibitor, 5-10 mg twice daily. The CDR3 runs to 19 residues. Trimming pared 1 base from V and 7 bases from J, leaving 26 bases between. Germline V gene data show CDR1 as SGHTA and CDR2 as FQGTGA. The source is a human donor with alopecia areata. This specimen consisted of CD4+ T cells sorted from blood, obtained at week 4, from a patient treated with tofacitinib. V is TRBV7-3 and J is TRBJ2-1; a weak D match, TRBD1 (6 bases). The CDR3 sequence: CASSLRRPTGPSGWNEQFF. The CDR3 DNA reads as TGTGCCAGCAGCTTAAGGAGACCGACAGGCCCCTCGGGTTGGAATGAGCAGTTCTTC.